Included here is one T cell receptor (beta chain) sequence, with context. Its antigen is not known. The data were taken from a study of PD-1 blockade in mismatch repair-deficient tumors. Overall study context: All were previously treated, progressing patients with about a dozen mismatch repair-deficient cancer types.

A few pembrolizumab responders had their TCRs sequenced. Germline loops: CDR1 MNHEY, CDR2 SMNVEV (reference sequence). There are 15 residues in the CDR3. V lost 6 bases, J lost 2 bases, and 6 bases stayed unmatched. Profiling relied on immunoSEQ multiplex PCR, and the TCRdb table lists in-frame clones only, not all of them. The table shows more than 90,000 clones, with approximately 80% occurring only once. General study results and limits: Tumor-resident clones, often absent from pretreatment blood, expanded after pembrolizumab and then contracted.

The specimen comprised peripheral blood, sampled 60 to 65 weeks after starting pembrolizumab. This clonotype was sampled from an adult with mismatch repair-deficient cancer. This chain links TRBV27 with TRBJ2-7, with 11 bases fitting TRBD2. The CDR3 region has the DNA TGTGCCAGCAGACTAGCGGGAGCCGGGACCTACGAGCAGTACTTC. This codes for CASRLAGAGTYEQYF.